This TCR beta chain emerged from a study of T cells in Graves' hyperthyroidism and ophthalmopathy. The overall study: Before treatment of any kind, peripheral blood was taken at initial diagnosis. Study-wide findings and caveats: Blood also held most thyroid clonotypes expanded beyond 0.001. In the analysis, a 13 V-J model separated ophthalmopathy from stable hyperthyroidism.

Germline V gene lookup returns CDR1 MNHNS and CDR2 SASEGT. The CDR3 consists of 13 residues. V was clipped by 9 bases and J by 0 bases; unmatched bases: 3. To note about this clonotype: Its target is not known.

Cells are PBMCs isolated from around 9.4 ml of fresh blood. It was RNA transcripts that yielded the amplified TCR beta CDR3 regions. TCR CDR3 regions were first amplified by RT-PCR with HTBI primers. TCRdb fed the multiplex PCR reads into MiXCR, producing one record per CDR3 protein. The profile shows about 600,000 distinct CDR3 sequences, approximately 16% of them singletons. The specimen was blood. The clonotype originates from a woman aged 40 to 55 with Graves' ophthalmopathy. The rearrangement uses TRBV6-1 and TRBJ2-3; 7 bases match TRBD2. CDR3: CASRLASTDTQYF. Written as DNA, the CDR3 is TGTGCCAGTCGACTAGCTAGCACAGATACGCAGTATTTT.